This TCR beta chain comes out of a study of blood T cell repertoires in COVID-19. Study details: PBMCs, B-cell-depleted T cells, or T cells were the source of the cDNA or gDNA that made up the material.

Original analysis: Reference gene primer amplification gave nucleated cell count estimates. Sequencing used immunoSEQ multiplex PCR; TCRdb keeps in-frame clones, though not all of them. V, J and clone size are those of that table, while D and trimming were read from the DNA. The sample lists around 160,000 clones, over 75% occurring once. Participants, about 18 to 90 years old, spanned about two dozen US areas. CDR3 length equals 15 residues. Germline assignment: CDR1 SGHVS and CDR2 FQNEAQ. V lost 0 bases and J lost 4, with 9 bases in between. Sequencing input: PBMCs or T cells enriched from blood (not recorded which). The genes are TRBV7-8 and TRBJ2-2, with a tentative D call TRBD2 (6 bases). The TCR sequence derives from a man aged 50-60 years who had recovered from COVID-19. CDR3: CASSLAGGSTGELFF. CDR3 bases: TGTGCCAGCAGCTTAGCGGGAGGTAGCACCGGGGAGCTGTTTTTT.